This T cell receptor (beta chain) appears in the sequencing data of a study of cytomegalovirus exposure and HLA in healthy donors. Study outcomes and limitations: Associated with cytomegalovirus, according to the listing, were 150 to 200 TCR beta chains. In vitro testing confirmed a few CMV-associated chains as specific for CMV antigens.

About this clone itself: The target antigen is unknown.

From germline, CDR1 is MGHRA and CDR2 YSYEKL. With 3 bases clipped from V and 5 bases from J, the junction kept 5 bases outside the gene matches. The length of the CDR3 is 14 residues. Sequenced by immunoSEQ multiplex PCR; TCRdb stores in-frame clones only, minus some. Counted here are about 180,000 clones, less than 85% occurring once; the ten biggest clones make up roughly 15%. The chain carries TRBV4-1 and TRBJ2-7; 9 bases are a match to TRBD1. The sequencing sample was made of PBMCs. This receptor was taken from a man younger than 35 in good health and CMV-seropositive. CDR3 sequence (DNA): TGCGCCAGCAGCCATACCGGGACAGGGAACGAGCAGTACTTC. This translates into CASSHTGTGNEQYF.